The source of this T cell receptor beta chain is a study of monozygotic twins with inflammatory bowel disease. TCRdb re-called the 5' RACE reads, yielding one record per CDR3 amino acid sequence without DNA. The table lists some 170,000 distinct CDR3 sequences, with 2.4% in the top ten. This clonotype was obtained from a human donor with ulcerative colitis or Crohn's disease, or a healthy co-twin of an affected twin (not recorded which). The sequenced sample was blood.

CDR3 amino acids: CASSFNYGYEQYF. The chain recombines TRBV28 with TRBJ2-7. The CDR3 has 13 amino acids. The germline V gene encodes CDR1 MDHEN and CDR2 SYDVKM.